This T cell receptor (beta chain) is drawn from a study of control samples from healthy donors and cancer patients. Sequencing used immunoSEQ multiplex PCR; TCRdb keeps in-frame clones, though not all of them. Of about 95,000 clones in the sample, around four fifths were seen once. The CDR3 length is 15 residues. Per germline, CDR1 LGHNA and CDR2 YNFKEQ. The ends were cut back, 1 base at V and 3 bases at J, with 10 bases in the middle. The TCR comes from a man aged 25-45 years in good health. The V gene is TRBV4-2, the J gene TRBJ1-5; D remains unclear. The specimen sequenced was blood. The CDR3 region has the DNA TGTGCCAGCAGCCAAGGACCGGAAACCAATCAGCCCCAGCATTTT. Amino acids: CASSQGPETNQPQHF.